The 22 T cell receptor beta chains below were found in one sample sequenced in a study of T cells after yellow fever vaccination. Each CDR3 protein is one row after TCRdb ran MiXCR on the 5' RACE reads. The sample carries approximately 32,000 distinct CDR3 sequences, roughly a tenth recorded once. The sample consisted of PBMCs, either bulk or a sorted T-cell subset (CD4+, CD8+, memory, or dextramer-sorted; not recorded which), taken less than 16 days after the first yellow fever vaccination. These receptors originate from a man younger than 35 who received the YFV17D yellow fever vaccine.

This clonotype was picked up a small number of times. This chain links TRBV11-1 with TRBJ1-1; D not certain. The CDR3 extends over 18 amino acids. The V end was cut by 4 bases, the J end by 1 base, with 22 bases between. Germline V lookup: CDR1 SGHAT, CDR2 FQDESV (reference sequence). The CDR3 coding sequence is TGTGCCAGCAGCTCCTTCCTTGCGACCCCCGAGGGGAACACTGAAGCTTTCTTT. Its translation: CASSSFLATPEGNTEAFF.

This clonotype was picked up many times. CDR3 coding DNA: TGTGCCAGCAGCCCCCGACAGGGACACGAGCAGTACTTC. As protein: CASSPRQGHEQYF. The gene calls are TRBV7-2 and TRBJ2-7; 7 positions match TRBD1. This CDR3 spans 13 amino acids. The V segment lost 5 bases and the J segment 5 bases; nucleotides outside the gene matches: 6. The germline gives CDR1 SGHTA, CDR2 FQGNSA.

This clonotype was observed at least ten times. The chain recombines TRBV24-1 with TRBJ2-1; 9 nucleotides match TRBD1. The junction had 19 bases not matched to a gene; V was cut back by 8 bases and J by 9 bases. Germline V lookup: CDR1 KGHDR, CDR2 SFDVKD. This CDR3 has 17 amino acids. For the CDR3, the DNA is TGTGCCACCACCGAAGGAGGCGACAGGGGGACCCATCCTGAGCAGTTCTTC. It yields the protein CATTEGGDRGTHPEQFF.

This clonotype was seen repeatedly, ten times or more. V gene TRBV7-9 combines with J gene TRBJ2-7, with D hard to call. CDR1 and CDR2 from the germline V gene are SEHNR and FQNEAQ (reference sequence). The CDR3 is 11 amino acids. The V end lost 5 bases, the J end lost 4 bases, and 6 bases lay between the germline ends. The CDR3 nucleotides read TGTGCCAGCAGCCCTTCTTACGAGCAGTACTTC. It yields the protein CASSPSYEQYF.

The table lists this clonotype with many counts. The DNA for the CDR3 is TGCAGTGCTAAAAGGACAGGAAAGACCCAGTACTTC. It encodes CSAKRTGKTQYF. The chain links TRBV20-1 to TRBJ2-5; 7 bases agree with TRBD1. There are 12 residues in the CDR3. CDR1 is DFQATT and CDR2 is SNEGSKA in the germline V gene (reference sequence). V dropped 4 bases and J dropped 6; count of bases not matched to a gene: 5.

This clonotype was recorded many times. The rearrangement joins TRBV7-3 to TRBJ2-3, with D possibly matching TRBD2 (5 bases). Germline V gene lookup returns CDR1 SGHTA and CDR2 FQGTGA. This CDR3 has 12 amino acids. V lost 4 bases and J lost 3, with 5 bases in between. The CDR3 sequence is CASSSGTDTQYF. DNA for the CDR3: TGTGCCAGCAGCTCGGGGACAGATACGCAGTATTTT.

This clonotype was observed many times. The rearrangement uses TRBV20-1 and TRBJ2-7; D call uncertain. This CDR3 comprises 13 residues. Germline lookup yields CDR1 DFQATT and CDR2 SNEGSKA (reference sequence). V shed 0 bases and J shed 2 bases, with 8 bases lying between them. This CDR3 reads CSARDPRTYEQYV. The CDR3 nucleotides are TGCAGTGCTAGAGATCCCCGTACCTACGAGCAGTACGTC.

With regard to this clonotype: This sequence may be a read error, since a much larger clone differs from it by one base. The gene calls are TRBV20-1 and TRBJ1-1, with D possibly TRBD1 on 5 matching bases. This CDR3 has 14 amino acids. The V gene's germline CDR1 is DFQATT and CDR2 SNEGSKA (reference sequence). Trimming removed 3 bases at V and 0 bases at J, with 11 bases between. CDR3 nucleotide sequence: TGCAGTGCTAGGATCGGGACTATGAACACTGAAGCTTTCTTT. Translated, it gives CSARIGTMNTEAFF.

By sample fraction, this clonotype is medium-sized. CDR3 amino acids: CASSQAGNEKLFF. The CDR3 DNA is TGTGCCAGCAGCCAAGCGGGTAATGAAAAACTGTTTTTT. J is TRBJ1-4 and V is TRBV4-2; D is unresolved. V lost 1 base to trimming and J lost 4 bases, with 4 bases between them. There are 13 residues in the CDR3. Germline V gene data show CDR1 as LGHNA and CDR2 as YNFKEQ.

This clonotype showed up many times. This rearrangement joins TRBV12-3 or TRBV12-4 to TRBJ2-1; 7 bases fit TRBD1. CDR3 length equals 16 residues. The J segment lost 4 bases and the V segment lost 6 bases, leaving 12 bases of the junction unmatched. The CDR3 coding sequence is TGTGCCAGCAGCCCTATACCCCCGACAGGGTACAATGAGCAGTTCTTC. Amino acids: CASSPIPPTGYNEQFF.

In its sample, this clonotype was seen many times. The chain recombines TRBV9 with TRBJ2-5; 8 positions match TRBD1. Germline CDR1 is SGDLS and CDR2 is YYNGEE. V shed 2 bases and J 5 bases; nucleotides not matched to a gene: 11. The CDR3 is made up of 16 amino acids. Written as DNA, the CDR3 is TGTGCCAGCAGCGTCTCCCCCCGGGACAGGCGGGAGACCCAGTACTTC. Protein: CASSVSPRDRRETQYF.

This clonotype was found many times. This chain joins TRBV21-1 and TRBJ2-7; the table's D gene call, TRBD1, was not cross checked with the DNA. TRBV21-1 is tagged as a pseudogene. The CDR3 length is 12 residues. The CDR3 nucleotides are TGTGCCAGGGACAGGTTTTCCTACGAGCAGTACGTC. This encodes CARDRFSYEQYV.

This clonotype was detected ten times or more. The chain couples TRBV4-2 to TRBJ2-7, with D uncertain. Trimming left V 0 bases short and J 4 bases short, with 13 bases between. The CDR3 runs 15 residues. Germline CDR1 reads LGHNA; CDR2 reads YNFKEQ. The CDR3 loop is CASSQDGNGPYEQYV. The CDR3 DNA follows: TGTGCCAGCAGCCAAGATGGGAACGGGCCATACGAGCAGTACGTC.

This clonotype came up many times. The rearrangement uses TRBV18 and TRBJ1-1; D ambiguous. The CDR3 totals 15 residues. Germline values: CDR1 KGHSH, CDR2 LQKENI. V lost 0 bases, J lost 4 bases, and 12 bases lay in between. The CDR3 loop is CASSPPPGLVTEAFF. DNA for the CDR3: TGTGCCAGCTCACCACCGCCGGGTTTGGTCACTGAAGCTTTCTTT.

With respect to this clonotype: Relative to the germline gene, one junction end is altered; a read error may explain this. The chain combines TRBV10-3 with TRBJ2-2, with D possibly being TRBD1 (6 bases). Germline-derived CDR1 and CDR2 are ENHRY and SYGVKD. The CDR3 is 14 amino acids. CDR3 region: CAISGLGDTWELFF. CDR3 DNA sequence: TGTGCCATCAGTGGCTTGGGGGACACCTGGGAGCTGTTTTTT.

On this clonotype itself: A much bigger clone sits one base away, suggesting this may be a read error. V gene TRBV19 combines with J gene TRBJ2-6; D unclear. V was clipped by 9 bases and J by 0 bases, with 9 bases between them. Germline V gene sequence: CDR1 LNHDA, CDR2 SQIVND (reference sequence). The CDR3 has 14 amino acids. As DNA, the CDR3 is TGTGCCAGAACTGATGTCTCTGGGGCCAACGTCCTGACTTTC. This gives the protein CARTDVSGANVLTF.

This clonotype was recorded many times. This chain connects TRBV6-5 to TRBJ2-1, with TRBD1 matching over 9 bases. The CDR3 has 14 residues. Trimming cost V 2 bases and J 7 bases; bases outside gene matches: 3. Germline loops: CDR1 MNHEY, CDR2 SVGAGI. CDR3 bases: TGTGCCAGCAGTTACCGGACAGGGGCGAATGAGCAGTTCTTC. Protein sequence: CASSYRTGANEQFF.

This clonotype was seen repeatedly, ten times or more. V and J are TRBV30 and TRBJ1-4; D not resolved. The CDR3 consists of 14 residues. Trimming took off 2 bases at V and 1 base at J, with 8 bases between the two ends. CDR1 is GTSNPN, CDR2 SVGIG, per germline (reference sequence). CDR3 nucleotide sequence: TGTGCCTGGAGTTTTCTCGGAACTAATGAAAAACTGTTTTTT. This gives the protein CAWSFLGTNEKLFF.

This clonotype was found many times. CDR3 sequence: CASSLALRGANTGELFF. The CDR3 DNA reads as TGTGCCAGCAGCTTGGCCCTGAGAGGGGCGAACACCGGGGAGCTGTTTTTT. This sequence joins TRBV5-4 and TRBJ2-2; the D gene could be TRBD1 or TRBD2 (5 bases each). Germline loops: CDR1 SGHNT, CDR2 YYREEE (reference sequence). V shed 0 bases and J shed 0 bases, with 12 bases lying between them. The CDR3 runs 17 residues.

This clonotype was observed many times. The chain has TRBV12-3 or TRBV12-4 and TRBJ1-5; D remains ambiguous. Trimming shortened V by 1 base and J by 4 bases, and 11 bases separated the two germline ends. The CDR3 is 15 residues long. This CDR3 reads CASSLGGVRNQPQHF. CDR3 bases: TGTGCCAGCAGTTTAGGGGGAGTAAGAAATCAGCCCCAGCATTTT.

Turning to this clonotype: This clone may be a read error of a much larger clone one base away. This sequence joins TRBV5-1 and TRBJ2-2; TRBD2 is a possible D gene (5 bases). Between the trimmed V and J ends, which lost 6 bases and 2 bases, there was a span of 11 bases. The germline gives CDR1 SGHRS, CDR2 YFSETQ. This CDR3 region has 14 residues. CDR3 residues: CASMASSNTGELFF. The CDR3 region has the DNA TGCGCCAGCATGGCTAGCAGTAACACCGGGGAGCTGTTTTTT.

This clonotype was seen at least ten times. The chain employs TRBV21-1 and TRBJ1-5; the table calls TRBD1, which could not be checked here. TRBV21-1 is assigned pseudogene status. The CDR3 is made up of 15 amino acids. The CDR3 here is CASSKRGRFNQPQHF. Here the CDR3 DNA reads TGTGCCAGCAGCAAAAGGGGACGGTTCAATCAGCCCCAGCATTTT.